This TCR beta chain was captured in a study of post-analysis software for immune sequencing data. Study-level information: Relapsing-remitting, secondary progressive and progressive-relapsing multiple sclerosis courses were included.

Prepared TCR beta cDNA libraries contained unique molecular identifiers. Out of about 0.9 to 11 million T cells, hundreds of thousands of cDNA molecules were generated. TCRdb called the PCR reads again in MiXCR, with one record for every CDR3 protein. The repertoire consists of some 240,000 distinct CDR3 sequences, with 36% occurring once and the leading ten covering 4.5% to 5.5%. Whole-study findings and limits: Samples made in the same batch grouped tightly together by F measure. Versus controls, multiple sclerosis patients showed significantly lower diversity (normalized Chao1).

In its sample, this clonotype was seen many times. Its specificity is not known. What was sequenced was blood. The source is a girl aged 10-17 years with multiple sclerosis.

As DNA, the CDR3 is TGCAGTGCTAGAGATCCAGGGGGTACCTATAATTCACCCCTCCACTTT. Protein: CSARDPGGTYNSPLHF. The chain employs TRBV20-1 and TRBJ1-6, with 7 bases aligning to TRBD1. The CDR3 consists of 16 residues. With V trimmed by 0 bases and J by 2 bases, 4 bases remained unmatched. From germline, CDR1 is DFQATT and CDR2 SNEGSKA (reference sequence).